The sequence of this T cell receptor (beta chain) was determined in a study of naive and memory T cell subsets. The table lists this clonotype with many counts. Amplification of ligated cDNA took four PCR rounds with SP2 and nested alpha and beta constant primers. TCRdb ran MiXCR on the UMI-ligation and nested PCR reads and lists one entry per CDR3 protein. The sample carries around 31,000 distinct CDR3 sequences, more than 6.5% recorded once. The treatment is: skin biopsy from PPD injection site in Mantoux-positive individual. TCR cDNA received a 3' ligated oligonucleotide that carried a UMI. Trimming shortened V by 6 bases and J by 1 base, and 12 bases separated the two germline ends. This CDR3 is built from 14 residues. Germline V gene lookup returns CDR1 DFQATT and CDR2 SNEGSKA (reference sequence).

This sequence joins TRBV20-1 and TRBJ2-2; maybe TRBD2 (6 bases). This clonotype originated in an adult in good health. This sample comprised skin, obtained from a tuberculin skin test site. The CDR3: CSAPSGGNTGELFF. The CDR3 DNA sequence: TGCAGTGCCCCGTCCGGGGGGAACACCGGGGAGCTGTTTTTT.